What follows are 15 T cell receptor beta chains derived from one specimen sequenced in a study of blood T cell repertoires in COVID-19. Clones were sequenced by immunoSEQ multiplex PCR, and TCRdb holds only the in-frame ones, with some missing. Counted here are around 200,000 clones, around 87% occurring once; the ten biggest clones make up around 2.6%. Sample: peripheral blood. The receptors were gathered from a man between 40 and 49 years old with active or convalescent COVID-19.

The rearrangement joins TRBV18 to TRBJ1-1; D may be TRBD1 (6 bases). Germline loops: CDR1 KGHSH, CDR2 LQKENI. The CDR3 runs to 12 residues. The V gene lost 5 bases and the J gene lost 5 bases, with 9 bases spanning the gap. The CDR3 DNA reads as TGTGCCAGCTCATACAGGGATACTGAAGCTTTCTTT. Translated: CASSYRDTEAFF.

V is TRBV29-1 and J is TRBJ1-6, with 7 bases that match TRBD1. This CDR3 has 14 amino acids. Trimming took 6 bases from V and 6 from J; bases not matched to a gene: 8. The germline V gene has CDR1 SQVTM and CDR2 ANQGSEA. The CDR3 region has the DNA TGCAGCGTCCGGACAGGAACAGCTAATTCACCCCTCCACTTT. Protein: CSVRTGTANSPLHF.

The chain combines TRBV7-2 with TRBJ1-5, with TRBD1 matching 9 bases. Germline CDR1 SGHTA, CDR2 FQGNSA. V lost 3 bases to trimming and J lost 7 bases; unmatched junction nucleotides: 7. The length of the CDR3 is 15 residues. The CDR3 is CASSLRTGDYQPQHF. CDR3 in DNA: TGTGCCAGCAGCTTGAGGACAGGGGATTACCAGCCCCAGCATTTT. The entire variable domain, with the rest obtained from reference TRBV7-2 and TRBJ1-5, is as follows: GAGVSQSPSNKVTEKGKDVELRCDPISGHTALYWYRQSLGQGLEFLIYFQGNSAPDKSGLPSDRFSAERTGGSVSTLTIQRTQQEDSAVYLCASSLRTGDYQPQHFGDGTRLSIL.

The chain combines TRBV12-5 with TRBJ2-7; D is ambiguous. Germline V gene data show CDR1 as LGHNT and CDR2 as FRNRAP. This CDR3 is 11 amino acids long. Trimming shortened V by 2 bases and J by 7 bases, and 6 bases separated the two germline ends. In DNA form, the CDR3 reads TGTGCTAGTGGTTTGCTGCTAGAGCAGTACTTC. Translated, it gives CASGLLLEQYF.

This chain joins TRBV4-1 and TRBJ1-5; the D gene is possibly TRBD1 (5 bases). CDR1 and CDR2 (germline): MGHRA, YSYEKL. The CDR3 is 17 residues long. Trimming removed 4 bases at V and 1 base at J, with 17 bases between. The DNA of the CDR3 is TGCGCCAGCAGCCCTCGAGACGGGGGATGGAGCAATCAGCCCCAGCATTTT. Translating it yields CASSPRDGGWSNQPQHF.

This chain links TRBV18 with TRBJ1-2; TRBD1 matches at 9 bases. CDR1 and CDR2 (germline): KGHSH, LQKENI. This CDR3 has 16 amino acids. V shed 1 base, J shed 1 base, and the junction held 4 bases outside the gene matches. The CDR3 coding sequence is TGTGCCAGCTCACCACTAGCGACAGGGGGTAACTATGGCTACACCTTC. It yields the protein CASSPLATGGNYGYTF.

The chain uses TRBV6-5 and TRBJ2-1; D is possibly TRBD2 (5 bases). Germline-derived CDR1 and CDR2 are MNHEY and SVGAGI. The CDR3 totals 14 residues. The germline V and J ends were trimmed by 7 bases and 6 bases, with 16 bases remaining between them. CDR3: CASNPVLALNEQFF. The CDR3 DNA reads TGTGCCAGCAATCCTGTGCTAGCTCTCAATGAGCAGTTCTTC.

In DNA form, the CDR3 reads TGTGCCAGCAGCCAATCGTCCGGGACAGCTACCTACGAGCAGTACTTC. Its translation is CASSQSSGTATYEQYF. The genes are TRBV5-4 and TRBJ2-7; TRBD1 matches at 7 bases. Germline CDR1 SGHNT, CDR2 YYREEE (reference sequence). The V gene end was trimmed by 4 bases and the J gene end by 2 bases; junction bases not matched to a gene: 12. The CDR3 contains 16 residues.

The rearrangement links TRBV6-5 to TRBJ1-2; D ambiguous. Trimming removed 5 bases at V and 3 bases at J, with 10 bases between. Germline V gives CDR1 MNHEY, CDR2 SVGAGI. The CDR3 is made up of 13 amino acids. The CDR3 nucleotides read TGTGCCAGCAGTCGGAGTTTGTACTATGGCTACACCTTC. Its protein is CASSRSLYYGYTF.

The chain carries TRBV7-9 and TRBJ2-2, with 7 bases that match TRBD1. Looked up from germline, CDR1 is SEHNR and CDR2 is FQNEAQ (reference sequence). After removal of 4 bases from V and 5 bases from J, the junction contained 1 base not matched to a gene. The CDR3 covers 13 residues. CDR3 in DNA: TGTGCCAGCAGCTCAGGGGGAACCGGGGAGCTGTTTTTT. As protein: CASSSGGTGELFF.

The chain uses TRBV7-2 and TRBJ1-1; D remains unclear. V lost 3 bases and J lost 4, with 12 bases in between. The V gene's germline CDR1 is SGHTA and CDR2 FQGNSA. This CDR3 is built from 14 residues. CDR3 nucleotide sequence: TGTGCCAGCAGCTTCGACCGGAGGTCCACTGAAGCTTTCTTT. It translates to CASSFDRRSTEAFF. The variable domain in full, completed from reference TRBV7-2 and TRBJ1-1, reads GAGVSQSPSNKVTEKGKDVELRCDPISGHTALYWYRQSLGQGLEFLIYFQGNSAPDKSGLPSDRFSAERTGGSVSTLTIQRTQQEDSAVYLCASSFDRRSTEAFFGQGTRLTVV.

This chain joins TRBV7-9 and TRBJ2-3, with D maybe TRBD1 (6 bases). This CDR3 contains 17 residues. Looked up from germline, CDR1 is SEHNR and CDR2 is FQNEAQ (reference sequence). Trimming took 2 bases from V and 4 from J, leaving 19 bases between them. The CDR3 nucleotides are TGTGCCAGCAGCTTATCCGCCGGGCCCCCAGGGGCAGATACGCAGTATTTT. Translated: CASSLSAGPPGADTQYF.

The V gene is TRBV9, the J gene TRBJ2-7, with D unclear. Germline values: CDR1 SGDLS, CDR2 YYNGEE. This CDR3 comprises 14 residues. V was trimmed by 0 bases and J by 3 bases, leaving 10 bases between them. This CDR3 is CASSVGPNSYEQYF. CDR3 bases: TGTGCCAGCAGCGTAGGACCGAACAGCTACGAGCAGTACTTC.

V is TRBV30 and J is TRBJ1-2, with no clear D. The CDR3 has 14 residues. CDR1 is GTSNPN, CDR2 SVGIG, per germline (reference sequence). Between the trimmed V and J ends, which lost 4 bases and 4 bases, there was a span of 16 bases. As DNA, the CDR3 is TGTGCCTGGACTCCCGGCGTGGAGGGCTATGGCTACACCTTC. Encoded protein: CAWTPGVEGYGYTF. The variable domain in full, with the rest retrieved from reference TRBV30 and TRBJ1-2, is SQTIHQWPATLVQPVGSPLSLECTVEGTSNPNLYWYRQAAGRGLQLLFYSVGIGQISSEVPQNLSASRPQDRQFILSSKKLLLSDSGFYLCAWTPGVEGYGYTFGSGTRLTVV.

CDR3 coding DNA: TGCGCCAGCGCTAGACAGGCTTTAAATCTTGGCTACACCTTC. Protein product: CASARQALNLGYTF. The chain joins TRBV5-1 to TRBJ1-2, with a possible D match to TRBD1 (6 bases). CDR1 is SGHRS, CDR2 YFSETQ, per germline. CDR3 length: 14 residues. V was cut by 7 bases and J by 7 bases, with 20 bases left in between.